The rows below give T cell receptor beta chains drawn from one sample of a study of T cells in localized non-small cell lung cancer. The protocol was immunoSEQ multiplex PCR, while the TCRdb copy is restricted to in-frame clones and leaves out a portion. The sample lists about 24,000 clones, roughly 87% occurring once. The input for sequencing was peripheral blood, taken before any cancer treatment. These receptors were obtained from an older male donor with stage I squamous cell lung carcinoma. Each CDR3 is given with its conserved first and last residue. D genes are given only for firm matches. Not every row has a clone size; where given, it reads once, few, many or a size class.

>TRBV6-5|TRBD1|NA|TRBJ2-5
TGTGCCAGCAGCCCGACAGGGGCCAGAGAGACCCAGTACTTC
CASSPTGARETQYF
>TRBV7-8|TRBD2|NA|TRBJ2-7
TGTGCCAGCAGCTTAGGACCGGGACTAGCGGTCTCTAGCTCCTACGAGCAGTACTTC
CASSLGPGLAVSSSYEQYF
>TRBV14|NA|NA|TRBJ2-2
TGTGCCAGCAGCCTCACCGGGGAGCTGTTTTTT
CASSLTGELFF
>TRBV2|NA|NA|TRBJ1-1
TGTGCCAGCATCATAAGGACCTTGAACACTGAAGCTTTCTTT
CASIIRTLNTEAFF
>TRBV14|TRBD2|NA|TRBJ2-5
TGTGCCAGCAGCCAAGCGTCCGGCAGCGGGAGCCGCTTCGAGACCCAGTACTTC
CASSQASGSGSRFETQYF
>TRBV18|TRBD1|NA|TRBJ1-4
TGTGCCAGCTCATCCAGACAGGGGCCGAATGAAAAACTGTTTTTT
CASSSRQGPNEKLFF
>TRBV30|NA|NA|TRBJ1-2
TGTGCCTGGAGTGTTCAGGCAGGGTATGGCTACACCTTC
CAWSVQAGYGYTF
>TRBV11-2|NA|NA|TRBJ1-3
TGTGCCAGCAGCTTAGAGAGAGGCGACACCATATATTTT
CASSLERGDTIYF
>TRBV29-1|TRBD1|NA|TRBJ1-2
TGCAGCGTTGCCAGGGGGCGCCGGGGCTATGGCTACACCTTC
CSVARGRRGYGYTF
>TRBV29-1|TRBD1|NA|TRBJ1-1
TGCAGCGTTAGTCAGGGGGGGATGAACACTGAAGCTTTCTTT
CSVSQGGMNTEAFF
>TRBV19|NA|NA|TRBJ2-3
TGTGCCAGTAGTATCGGCAGGGGAAGGGGCGATACGCAGTATTTT
CASSIGRGRGDTQYF
>TRBV7-2|TRBD2|NA|TRBJ2-5
TGTGCCAGCAGCTTAAGGCCTAGCGGGAGGCGAGAGACCCAGTACTTC
CASSLRPSGRRETQYF
>TRBV7-9|NA|NA|TRBJ1-2
TGTGCCAGCAGCCCGGGACCCAACCGACCCGATGGCTACACCTTC
CASSPGPNRPDGYTF
>TRBV5-5|TRBD2|NA|TRBJ2-7
TGTGCCAGCAGCTTGGCGGGAGGGAACTACGAGCAGTACTTC
CASSLAGGNYEQYF
>TRBV7-6|NA|NA|TRBJ2-2
TGTGCCAGCAGCGCAACAGGGTGGGATGGGGAGCTGTTTTTT
CASSATGWDGELFF
>TRBV30|NA|NA|TRBJ1-5
TGTGCCTGGACAGATAATCAGCCCCAGCATTTT
CAWTDNQPQHF
>TRBV11-2|NA|few|TRBJ1-6
TGTGCCAGCAGCTTAACCCAGAATTCACCCCTCCACTTT
CASSLTQNSPLHF
>TRBV7-2|TRBD1|NA|TRBJ1-1
TGTGCCAGCAGCACCCGACAGGGCCTGGACACTGAAGCTTTCTTT
CASSTRQGLDTEAFF
>TRBV18|NA|NA|TRBJ1-2
TGTGCCAGCTCACCTATGTTGGACGGGGCCAACTATGGCTACACCTTC
CASSPMLDGANYGYTF
>TRBV9|NA|NA|TRBJ1-1
TGTGCCAGCAGCTTTCACATGAACACTGAAGCTTTCTTT
CASSFHMNTEAFF
>TRBV6-1|NA|NA|TRBJ1-2
TGTGCCAGCAGTGAAAGAAGGGGGACGATTTTACTGAGTGGCTACACCTTC
CASSERRGTILLSGYTF
>TRBV7-9|NA|NA|TRBJ1-6
TGTGCCAGCAGCTTAATACAGTCCCTGAATTCACCCCTCCACTTT
CASSLIQSLNSPLHF
>TRBV18|NA|NA|TRBJ2-2
TGTGCCAGCTCACCATCGGCAGAGTCTTTCGTTTCCGGGGAGCTGTTTTTT
CASSPSAESFVSGELFF
>TRBV7-2|NA|NA|TRBJ1-4
TGTGCCAGCAGCTTAGTAGGGGGAAGGGAGGAAAAACTGTTTTTT
CASSLVGGREEKLFF
>TRBV13|NA|NA|TRBJ2-7
TGTGCCAGCAGCTTAGGTCAGGACGTCTACGAGCAGTACTTC
CASSLGQDVYEQYF
>TRBV6-1|TRBD1|once|TRBJ2-5
TGTGCCAGCAGTGGGGGACAGGGCTTTCAAGAGACCCAGTACTTC
CASSGGQGFQETQYF
>TRBV30|TRBD1|NA|TRBJ2-1
TGTGCCTGGCTAAGGGGACAGGGGGACCCTAAGCAGTTCTTC
CAWLRGQGDPKQFF
>TRBV6-6|TRBD2|NA|TRBJ2-3
TGTGCCAGCAGTCGCGGGACTAACACAGATACGCAGTATTTT
CASSRGTNTDTQYF
>TRBV5-8|TRBD1|NA|TRBJ2-5
TGTGCCAGCAGCTGGACAGGCGAAACAGGGGTGCGGGAGACCCAGTACTTC
CASSWTGETGVRETQYF
>TRBV10-1|TRBD1|once|TRBJ1-1
TGCGCCAGCAGCCCATCGGGGACAGGGGATGTGGGTGAAGCTTTCTTT
CASSPSGTGDVGEAFF
>TRBV10-1|NA|NA|TRBJ2-5
TGCGCCAGCAGAACCGACAGATCTGTTTTCCCACTTCAAGAGACCCAGTACTTC
CASRTDRSVFPLQETQYF
>TRBV15|NA|NA|TRBJ2-7
TGTGCCACCAGCAGGGACAGAGGGCGCTACGAGCAGTACTTC
CATSRDRGRYEQYF
>TRBV11-1|TRBD1|once|TRBJ1-1
TGTGCCAGCAGCTCGACCTCCGGACAGGGGAACTCTGAAGCTTTCTTT
CASSSTSGQGNSEAFF
>TRBV5-1|NA|NA|TRBJ2-1
TGCGCCAGCAGCTTGGCATTAGCCAACAATGAGCAGTTCTTC
CASSLALANNEQFF
>TRBV14|NA|NA|TRBJ2-1
TGTGCCAGCAGCCAAGACCTTTTAGGCAATGAGCAGTTCTTC
CASSQDLLGNEQFF
>TRBV29-1|TRBD1|NA|TRBJ1-6
TGCAGCGTTAGGGGAGACAGGGATGGATCACCCCTCCACTTT
CSVRGDRDGSPLHF
>TRBV5-1|NA|NA|TRBJ1-1
TGCGCCAGCCACCGGGGCAGTTCGAACACTGAAGCTTTCTTT
CASHRGSSNTEAFF
>TRBV7-2|NA|NA|TRBJ2-7
TGTGCCAGCAGCTTATCGCAGGGTCTCTACGAGCAGTACTTC
CASSLSQGLYEQYF
>TRBV29-1|TRBD1|NA|TRBJ2-7
TGCAGCGTTGAAGGGACAGGGGCGCTCTACGAGCAGTACTTC
CSVEGTGALYEQYF
>TRBV30|NA|NA|TRBJ1-4
TGTGCCTGGAGTGTTAGAACCTGGCGACGGGAAAAACTGTTTTTT
CAWSVRTWRREKLFF
>TRBV10-3|NA|NA|TRBJ2-1
TGTGCCATCAGTGAGTCCCTTGGGGCGGGGTCCTACAATGAGCAGTTCTTC
CAISESLGAGSYNEQFF
>TRBV5-1|NA|NA|TRBJ1-6
TGCGCCAGCTGCCTTAGGTCCGGAACTAATTCACCCCTCCACTTT
CASCLRSGTNSPLHF
>TRBV13|NA|NA|TRBJ1-1
TGTGCCAGCAGCTTATATGAGGCTTCGAACACTGAAGCTTTCTTT
CASSLYEASNTEAFF
>TRBV4-2|TRBD1|NA|TRBJ1-1
TGTGCCAGCAGCCATCCGGGACAGGACACTGAAGCTTTCTTT
CASSHPGQDTEAFF
>TRBV5-4|NA|NA|TRBJ1-6
TGTGCCAGCAGCTTGGGGGGCAGGGAGAGGAATTCACCCCTCCACTTT
CASSLGGRERNSPLHF
>TRBV11-2|TRBD1|NA|TRBJ1-6
TGTGCCAGCAGCCCAAGGACAGGGGGAAATTCACCCCTCCACTTT
CASSPRTGGNSPLHF
>TRBV29-1|NA|NA|TRBJ2-4
TGCAGCGCAGCGATCCGGGACGGCGAAAACATTCAGTACTTC
CSAAIRDGENIQYF
>TRBV7-6|TRBD1|NA|TRBJ2-7
TGTGCCAGCAGCTCTTCCTCAGGGGGCGGATTGTCCTACGAGCAGTACTTC
CASSSSSGGGLSYEQYF
>TRBV7-6|NA|NA|TRBJ1-3
TGTGCCAGCAGCTTAGGTCCCGGGTACTCTGGAAACACCATATATTTT
CASSLGPGYSGNTIYF
>TRBV19|TRBD1|NA|TRBJ1-1
TGTGCCAGTAGCCCGCAATCAGGGGGGGAGACTGAAGCTTTCTTT
CASSPQSGGETEAFF
>TRBV6-1|TRBD1|NA|TRBJ1-1
TGTGCCAGCAGTTTTTTAGACAGGGACACTGAAGCTTTCTTT
CASSFLDRDTEAFF
>TRBV7-2|TRBD2|NA|TRBJ2-7
TGTGCCAGCACCTTACTAGCGGGAGGTCCCTACGAGCAGTACTTC
CASTLLAGGPYEQYF
>TRBV5-1|TRBD1|NA|TRBJ2-1
TGCGCCAGCAGCCTTGGGACAGCGTCCTACAATGAGCAGTTCTTC
CASSLGTASYNEQFF
>TRBV2|NA|NA|TRBJ1-5
TGTGCCAGCAGTGAATGGGGCCAGGTCAATCAGCCCCAGCATTTT
CASSEWGQVNQPQHF
>TRBV30|TRBD1|NA|TRBJ2-3
TGTGCCTGGAGTGTCGGCAGGGGGCAAGCAGATACGCAGTATTTT
CAWSVGRGQADTQYF
>TRBV14|NA|NA|TRBJ2-7
TGTGCCAGCTGTAACGACCTTGCCCACGAGCAGTACTTC
CASCNDLAHEQYF
>TRBV6-5|TRBD1|NA|TRBJ2-7
TGTGCCAGCAGACTTGGGACAGGGGATTCAAAGCAGTACTTC
CASRLGTGDSKQYF
>TRBV5-5|TRBD1|once|TRBJ1-2
TGTGCCAGCAGCTGGGTTAAGGGACAGCAAAACTATGGCTACACCTTC
CASSWVKGQQNYGYTF
>TRBV19|TRBD2|NA|TRBJ2-3
TGTGCCAGTAGTATAGGAGCGGGGGGGCCTCATGATACGCAGTATTTT
CASSIGAGGPHDTQYF